This T cell receptor beta chain was retrieved from a study of blood T cell repertoires in COVID-19. On the study more broadly: PBMCs, B-cell-depleted T cells, or T cells provided the cDNA or gDNA that made up the material.

In the original workflow: Amplification of reference gene primers was used by the study to estimate nucleated cell counts. Generated by immunoSEQ multiplex PCR, the TCRdb table keeps only in-frame clones and is missing some. Clone size and V and J calls were adopted from that table, with D and trimming inferred from the DNA. This table has more than 350,000 clones, about 88% appearing once. Exposed participants came across a COVID-19 case within 2 weeks before study entry. V was pared by 0 bases and J by 1 base, with 7 bases between. The V gene's germline CDR1 is ENHRY and CDR2 SYGVKD. There are 14 residues in the CDR3. This clone was picked up a small number of times.

The gene calls are TRBV10-3 and TRBJ2-7; TRBD1 is a possible D gene (5 bases). The sequencing input was PBMCs or T cells enriched from blood (not recorded which). The origin of this receptor is a woman younger than 35 who had been exposed to COVID-19. CDR3 region: CAISESKGSYEQYF. CDR3 bases: TGTGCCATCAGTGAGTCGAAGGGGTCCTACGAGCAGTACTTC.